One and the same sample provided the 3 T cell receptor beta chains below, sequenced in a study of cytotoxic CD8 clonotypes in ibrutinib-treated CLL. TCRdb's table, derived via immunoSEQ multiplex PCR, lists solely in-frame clones and lacks some. The sample holds about 300,000 clones; about 72% are singletons and the top ten take about 5.3%. Specimen: PBMCs, collected at disease progression, from a patient treated with ibrutinib. The source is a human donor with chronic lymphocytic leukemia.

The chain joins TRBV5-6 to TRBJ1-1; D is ambiguous. V lost 0 bases and J 1 base, leaving 4 bases between the germline ends. Germline V gives CDR1 SGHDT, CDR2 YYEEEE. This CDR3 is built from 13 residues. The CDR3: CASSLAPNTEAFF. DNA of the CDR3: TGTGCCAGCAGCTTGGCACCGAACACTGAAGCTTTCTTT.

The chain employs TRBV5-1 and TRBJ2-1, with D possibly matching TRBD1 (6 bases). This CDR3 has 12 residues. Germline values: CDR1 SGHRS, CDR2 YFSETQ. V was cut by 7 bases and J by 6 bases, with 11 bases left in between. The CDR3 DNA reads as TGCGCCAGCGGACAGTCTTTCAATGAGCAGTTCTTC. The encoded protein is CASGQSFNEQFF.

CDR3 sequence reads: CASSLDGGPTRAEQFF. CDR3 nucleotide sequence: TGCGCCAGCAGCTTGGATGGGGGTCCCACGAGGGCTGAGCAGTTCTTC. This chain links TRBV5-1 with TRBJ2-1; tentatively, D is TRBD1 or TRBD2 (5 bases each). V lost 0 bases and J lost 9, with 19 bases in between. Germline lookup yields CDR1 SGHRS and CDR2 YFSETQ. The CDR3 contains 16 residues.